The source of this TCR beta chain is a study of spatial heterogeneity in lung cancer. The time point denotes: sample taken at primary tumor resection. The donor group consisted of roughly 76 patients who had untreated, early-stage non-small cell lung cancer. Study results and limitations: Tumors with more nonsynonymous mutations had more expanded intratumoral alpha and beta TCRs.

This clonotype occurred many times. The antigen is unknown. TCRdb redid the calling of the 5' RACE reads with MiXCR, one entry per CDR3 protein. The data show 6,000 to 7,500 distinct CDR3 sequences, 1% to 1.5% seen once. This TCR derives from a male donor with early-stage non-small cell lung cancer. The source was lung tumor tissue, collected at surgery.

As DNA, the CDR3 is TGTGCCAGCAGTTACTCGACTAGCGGGGGAGAGACCCAGTACTTC. Translating gives CASSYSTSGGETQYF. The rearrangement uses TRBV6-2 or TRBV6-3 and TRBJ2-5, with 12 bases fitting TRBD2. Germline CDR1 reads MNHEY; CDR2 reads SVGEGT. The junction had 0 bases not matched to a gene; V was cut back by 0 bases and J by 4 bases. The CDR3 consists of 15 residues.